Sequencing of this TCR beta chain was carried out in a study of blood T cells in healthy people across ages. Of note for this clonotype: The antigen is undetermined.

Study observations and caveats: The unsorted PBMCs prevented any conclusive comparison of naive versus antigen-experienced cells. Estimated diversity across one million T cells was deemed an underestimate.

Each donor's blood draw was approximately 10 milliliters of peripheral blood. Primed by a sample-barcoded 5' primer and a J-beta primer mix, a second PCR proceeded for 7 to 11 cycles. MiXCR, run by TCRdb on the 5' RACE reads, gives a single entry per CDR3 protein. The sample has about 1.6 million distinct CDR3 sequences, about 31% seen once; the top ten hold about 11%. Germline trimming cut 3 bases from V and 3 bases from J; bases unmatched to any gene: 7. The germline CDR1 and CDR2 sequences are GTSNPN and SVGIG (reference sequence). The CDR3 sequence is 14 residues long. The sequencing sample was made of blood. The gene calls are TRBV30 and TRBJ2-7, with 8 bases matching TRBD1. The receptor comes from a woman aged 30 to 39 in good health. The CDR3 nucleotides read TGTGCCTGGAGGGGGGACAGGTCCCTCTACGAGCAGTACTTC. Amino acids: CAWRGDRSLYEQYF.